This T cell receptor beta chain is drawn from a study of control samples from healthy donors and cancer patients. The assay was immunoSEQ multiplex PCR, and TCRdb's table has in-frame clones only and misses some. The sample holds around 140,000 clones, roughly 92% seen once. This CDR3 spans 16 amino acids. V dropped 5 bases and J dropped 0; count of bases not matched to a gene: 7. From germline, CDR1 is SGHNT and CDR2 YYREEE (reference sequence). Material: blood. V and J are TRBV5-4 and TRBJ2-3; 9 bases fit TRBD2. This TCR derives from a man between 18 and 35 years old in good health. CDR3: CASSSPSGASTDTQYF. The CDR3 nucleotides are TGTGCCAGCAGTTCCCCTAGCGGGGCCAGCACAGATACGCAGTATTTT.